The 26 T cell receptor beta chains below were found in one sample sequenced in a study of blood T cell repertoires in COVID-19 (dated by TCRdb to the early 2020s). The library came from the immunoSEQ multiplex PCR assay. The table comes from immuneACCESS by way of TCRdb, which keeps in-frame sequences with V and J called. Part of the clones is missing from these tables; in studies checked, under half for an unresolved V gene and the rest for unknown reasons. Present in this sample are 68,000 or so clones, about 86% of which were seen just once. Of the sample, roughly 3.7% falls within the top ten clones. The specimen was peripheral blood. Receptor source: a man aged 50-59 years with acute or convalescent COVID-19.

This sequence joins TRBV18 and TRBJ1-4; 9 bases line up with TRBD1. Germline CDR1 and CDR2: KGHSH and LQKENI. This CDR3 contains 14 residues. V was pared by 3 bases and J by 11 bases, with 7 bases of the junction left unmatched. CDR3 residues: CASSPGTGFRKLFF. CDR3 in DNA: TGTGCCAGCTCACCCGGGACAGGGTTTAGGAAACTGTTTTTT.

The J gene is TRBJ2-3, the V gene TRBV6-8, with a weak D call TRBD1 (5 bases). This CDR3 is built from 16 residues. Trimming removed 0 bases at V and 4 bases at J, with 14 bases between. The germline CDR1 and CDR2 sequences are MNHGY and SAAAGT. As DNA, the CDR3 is TGTGCCAGCAGTTACTCGATAAGCAGGGATGCAGATACGCAGTATTTT. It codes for CASSYSISRDADTQYF.

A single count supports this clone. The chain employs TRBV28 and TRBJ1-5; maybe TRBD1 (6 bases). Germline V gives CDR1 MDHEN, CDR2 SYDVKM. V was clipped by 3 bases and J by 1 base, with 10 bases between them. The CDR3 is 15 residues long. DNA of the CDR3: TGTGCCAGCAGTTTGCGGCAGGGGAGCAATCAGCCCCAGCATTTT. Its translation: CASSLRQGSNQPQHF. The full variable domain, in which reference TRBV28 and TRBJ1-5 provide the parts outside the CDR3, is DVKVTQSSRYLVKRTGEKVFLECVQDMDHENMFWYRQDPGLGLRLIYFSYDVKMKEKGDIPEGYSVSREKKERFSLILESASTNQTSMYLCASSLRQGSNQPQHFGDGTRLSIL.

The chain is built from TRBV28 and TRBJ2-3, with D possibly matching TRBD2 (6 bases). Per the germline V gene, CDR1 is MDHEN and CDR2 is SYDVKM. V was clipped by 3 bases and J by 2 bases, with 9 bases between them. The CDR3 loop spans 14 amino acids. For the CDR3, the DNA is TGTGCCAGCAGTTTTAGCGGAAACACAGATACGCAGTATTTT. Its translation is CASSFSGNTDTQYF.

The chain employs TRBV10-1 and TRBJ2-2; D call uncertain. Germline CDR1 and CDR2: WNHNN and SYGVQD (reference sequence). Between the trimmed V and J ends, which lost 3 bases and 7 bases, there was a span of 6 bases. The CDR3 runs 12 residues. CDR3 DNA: TGCGCCAGCAGTGAAGCTTACGGGGAGCTGTTTTTT. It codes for CASSEAYGELFF.

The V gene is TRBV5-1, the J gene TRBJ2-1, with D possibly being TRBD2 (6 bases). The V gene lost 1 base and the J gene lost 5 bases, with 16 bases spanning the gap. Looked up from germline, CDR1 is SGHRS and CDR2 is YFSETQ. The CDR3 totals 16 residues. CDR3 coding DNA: TGCGCCAGCAGCTTGTCTAGCGCGAAGCCGAACAATGAGCAGTTCTTC. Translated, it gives CASSLSSAKPNNEQFF.

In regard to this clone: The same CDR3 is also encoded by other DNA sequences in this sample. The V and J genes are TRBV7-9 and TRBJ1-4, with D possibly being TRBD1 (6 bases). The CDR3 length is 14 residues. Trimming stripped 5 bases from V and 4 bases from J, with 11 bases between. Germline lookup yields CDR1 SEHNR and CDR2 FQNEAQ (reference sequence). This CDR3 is CASSPTGFNEKLFF. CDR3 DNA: TGTGCCAGCAGCCCGACAGGCTTTAATGAAAAACTGTTTTTT.

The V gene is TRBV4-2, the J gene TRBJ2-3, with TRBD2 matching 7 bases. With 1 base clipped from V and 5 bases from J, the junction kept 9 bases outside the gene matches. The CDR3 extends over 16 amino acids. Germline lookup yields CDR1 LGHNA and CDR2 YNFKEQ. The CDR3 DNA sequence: TGTGCCAGCAGCCAAGTAGGCAGCGGGACTGGAGATACGCAGTATTTT. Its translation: CASSQVGSGTGDTQYF.

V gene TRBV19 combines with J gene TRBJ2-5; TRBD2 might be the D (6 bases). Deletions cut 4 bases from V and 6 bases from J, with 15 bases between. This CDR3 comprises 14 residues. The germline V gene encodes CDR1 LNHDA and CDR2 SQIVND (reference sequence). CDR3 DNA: TGTGCCAGTAGTAATAGCGGAGGTTGGAAGACCCAGTACTTC. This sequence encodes CASSNSGGWKTQYF.

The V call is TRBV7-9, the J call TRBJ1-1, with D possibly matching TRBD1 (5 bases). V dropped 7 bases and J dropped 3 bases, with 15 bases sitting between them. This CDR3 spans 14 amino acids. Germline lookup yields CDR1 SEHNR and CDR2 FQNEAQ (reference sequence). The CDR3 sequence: CASILSGGDTEAFF. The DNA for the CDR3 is TGTGCCAGCATTCTAAGTGGGGGGGACACTGAAGCTTTCTTT. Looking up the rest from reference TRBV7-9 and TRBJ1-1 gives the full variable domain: DTGVSQNPRHKITKRGQNVTFRCDPISEHNRLYWYRQTLGQGPEFLTYFQNEAQLEKSRLLSDRFSAERPKGSFSTLEIQRTEQGDSAMYLCASILSGGDTEAFFGQGTRLTVV.

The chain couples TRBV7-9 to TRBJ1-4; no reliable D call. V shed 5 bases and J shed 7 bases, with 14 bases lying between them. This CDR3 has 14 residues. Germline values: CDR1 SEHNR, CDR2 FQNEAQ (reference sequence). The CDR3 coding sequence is TGTGCCAGCAGCCCGAGTTATAACGGTGAAAAACTGTTTTTT. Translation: CASSPSYNGEKLFF.

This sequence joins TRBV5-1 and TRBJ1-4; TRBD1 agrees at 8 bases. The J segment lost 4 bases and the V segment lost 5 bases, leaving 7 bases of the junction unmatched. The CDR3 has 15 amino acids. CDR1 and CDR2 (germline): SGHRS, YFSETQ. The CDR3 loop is CASSRDRSVNEKLFF. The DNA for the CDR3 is TGCGCCAGCAGTAGGGACAGGTCGGTTAATGAAAAACTGTTTTTT. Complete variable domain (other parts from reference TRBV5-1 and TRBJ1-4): KAGVTQTPRYLIKTRGQQVTLSCSPISGHRSVSWYQQTPGQGLQFLFEYFSETQRNKGNFPGRFSGRQFSNSRSEMNVSTLELGDSALYLCASSRDRSVNEKLFFGSGTQLSVL.

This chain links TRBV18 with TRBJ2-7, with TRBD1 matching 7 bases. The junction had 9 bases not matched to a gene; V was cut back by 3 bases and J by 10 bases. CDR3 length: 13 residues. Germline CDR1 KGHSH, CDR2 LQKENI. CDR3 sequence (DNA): TGTGCCAGCTCACCCCTCGGGGACAGCAGTCAGTACTTC. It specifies CASSPLGDSSQYF. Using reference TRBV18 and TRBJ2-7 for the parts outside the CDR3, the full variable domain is NAGVMQNPRHLVRRRGQEARLRCSPMKGHSHVYWYRQLPEEGLKFMVYLQKENIIDESGMPKERFSAEFPKEGPSILRIQQVVRGDSAAYFCASSPLGDSSQYFGPGTRLTVT.

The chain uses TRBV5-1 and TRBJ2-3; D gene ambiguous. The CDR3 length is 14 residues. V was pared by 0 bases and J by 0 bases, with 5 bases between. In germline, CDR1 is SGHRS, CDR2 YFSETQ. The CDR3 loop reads CASSLGSSTDTQYF. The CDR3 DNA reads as TGCGCCAGCAGCTTGGGTTCGAGCACAGATACGCAGTATTTT.

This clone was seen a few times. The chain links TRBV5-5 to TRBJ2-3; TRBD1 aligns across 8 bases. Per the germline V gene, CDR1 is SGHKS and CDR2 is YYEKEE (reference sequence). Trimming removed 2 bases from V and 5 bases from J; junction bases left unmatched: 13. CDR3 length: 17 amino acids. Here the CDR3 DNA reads TGTGCCAGCAGCTTATCCGGGACAGGTGCGATAGGAGATACGCAGTATTTT. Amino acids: CASSLSGTGAIGDTQYF. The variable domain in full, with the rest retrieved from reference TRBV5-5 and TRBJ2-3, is DAGVTQSPTHLIKTRGQQVTLRCSPISGHKSVSWYQQVLGQGPQFIFQYYEKEERGRGNFPDRFSARQFPNYSSELNVNALLLGDSALYLCASSLSGTGAIGDTQYFGPGTRLTVL.

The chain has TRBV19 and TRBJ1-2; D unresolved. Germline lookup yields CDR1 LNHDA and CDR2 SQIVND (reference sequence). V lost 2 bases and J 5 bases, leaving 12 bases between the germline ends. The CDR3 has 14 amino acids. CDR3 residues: CASSIQMTTYGYTF. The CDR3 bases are TGTGCCAGTAGTATACAAATGACAACTTATGGCTACACCTTC.

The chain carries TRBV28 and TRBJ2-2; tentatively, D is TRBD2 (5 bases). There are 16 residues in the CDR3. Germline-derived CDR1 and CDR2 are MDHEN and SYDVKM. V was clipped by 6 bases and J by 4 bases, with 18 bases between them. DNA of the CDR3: TGTGCCAGCAGCCCACCAATACTAGTCAGCACCGGGGAGCTGTTTTTT. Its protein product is CASSPPILVSTGELFF.

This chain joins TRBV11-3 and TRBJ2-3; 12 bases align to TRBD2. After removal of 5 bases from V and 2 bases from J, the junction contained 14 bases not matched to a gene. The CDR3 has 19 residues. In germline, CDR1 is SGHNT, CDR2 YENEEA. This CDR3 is CASSQTWELAGGATDTQYF. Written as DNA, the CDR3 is TGTGCCAGCAGCCAAACCTGGGAACTAGCGGGAGGAGCCACAGATACGCAGTATTTT.

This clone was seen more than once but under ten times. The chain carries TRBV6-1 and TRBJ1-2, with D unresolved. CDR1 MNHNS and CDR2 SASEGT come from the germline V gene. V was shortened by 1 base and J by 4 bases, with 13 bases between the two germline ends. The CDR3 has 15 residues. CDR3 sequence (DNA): TGTGCCAGCAGTGAAGAGGATTCGGGGTCCTATGGCTACACCTTC. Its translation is CASSEEDSGSYGYTF.

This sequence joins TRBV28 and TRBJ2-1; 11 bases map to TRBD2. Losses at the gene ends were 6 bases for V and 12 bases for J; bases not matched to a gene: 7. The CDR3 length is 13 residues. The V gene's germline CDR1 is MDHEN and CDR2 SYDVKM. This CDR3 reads CASSTSGTSGQFF. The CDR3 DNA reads TGTGCCAGCAGCACTTCCGGGACTAGCGGGCAGTTCTTC. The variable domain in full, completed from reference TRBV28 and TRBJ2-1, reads DVKVTQSSRYLVKRTGEKVFLECVQDMDHENMFWYRQDPGLGLRLIYFSYDVKMKEKGDIPEGYSVSREKKERFSLILESASTNQTSMYLCASSTSGTSGQFFGPGTRLTVL.

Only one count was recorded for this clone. Here the CDR3 DNA reads TGCAGTGTCCGACTTTCCTTCCCCAGTGCCCTCCAAGAGACCCAGTACTTC. Translation: CSVRLSFPSALQETQYF. The chain couples TRBV29-1 to TRBJ2-5; D not certain. Per germline, CDR1 SQVTM and CDR2 ANQGSEA. The CDR3 runs to 17 residues.

CDR3 coding DNA: TGTGCCAGCTCCGCGGAACAGGGGGACAGTGGCTACACCTTC. Protein sequence: CASSAEQGDSGYTF. The chain recombines TRBV18 with TRBJ1-2, with 8 bases fitting TRBD1. The germline CDR1 and CDR2 sequences are KGHSH and LQKENI. CDR3 length: 14 residues. With V trimmed by 6 bases and J by 7 bases, 10 bases remained unmatched.

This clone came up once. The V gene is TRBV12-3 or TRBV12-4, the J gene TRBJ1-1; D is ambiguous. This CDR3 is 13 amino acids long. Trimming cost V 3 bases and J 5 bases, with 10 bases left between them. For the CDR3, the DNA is TGTGCCAGCAGTTTCCGGGGTCGGACTGAAGCTTTCTTT. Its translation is CASSFRGRTEAFF.

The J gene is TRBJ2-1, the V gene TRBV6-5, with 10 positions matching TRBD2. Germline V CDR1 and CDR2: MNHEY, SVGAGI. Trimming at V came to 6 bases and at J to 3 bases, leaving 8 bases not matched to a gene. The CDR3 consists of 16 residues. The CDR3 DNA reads TGTGCCAGCAGCTACGGTACTAGCGGGGACTACAATGAGCAGTTCTTC. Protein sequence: CASSYGTSGDYNEQFF.

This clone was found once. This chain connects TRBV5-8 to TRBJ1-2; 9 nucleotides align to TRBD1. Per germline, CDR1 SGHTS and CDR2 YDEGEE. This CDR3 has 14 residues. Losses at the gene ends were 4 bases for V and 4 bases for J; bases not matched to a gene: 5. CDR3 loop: CASSLGQGGYGYTF. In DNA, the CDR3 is TGTGCCAGCAGCCTGGGACAGGGAGGCTATGGCTACACCTTC. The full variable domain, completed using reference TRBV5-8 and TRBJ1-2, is EAGVTQSPTHLIKTRGQQATLRCSPISGHTSVYWYQQALGLGLQFLLWYDEGEERNRGNFPPRFSGRQFPNYSSELNVNALELEDSALYLCASSLGQGGYGYTFGSGTRLTVV.

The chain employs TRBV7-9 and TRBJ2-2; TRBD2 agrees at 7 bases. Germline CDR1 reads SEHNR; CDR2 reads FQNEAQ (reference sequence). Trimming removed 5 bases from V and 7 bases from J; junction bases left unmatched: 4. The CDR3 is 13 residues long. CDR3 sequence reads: CASSPPGGGELFF. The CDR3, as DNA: TGTGCCAGCAGCCCCCCGGGGGGCGGGGAGCTGTTTTTT.